Listed here is a single T cell receptor beta chain. The sample belongs to a study of OX40 agonist ivuxolimab in advanced cancers. The CDR3 consists of 13 residues. Germline-derived CDR1 and CDR2 are GTSNPN and SVGIG (reference sequence). V trimming: 0 bases; J trimming: 11 bases; junction bases outside the gene matches: 9. Profiled with immunoSEQ multiplex PCR; TCRdb holds only in-frame clones, not every one. The table lists 13,000 to 15,000 clones, about 90% of them singletons, with 67% in the top ten. The V and J genes are TRBV30 and TRBJ1-1, with 7 bases lining up with TRBD1. The material sequenced was CD4+ or CD8+ T cells sorted from blood, taken in a trial of the OX40 agonist ivuxolimab. The clonotype comes from an adult with an advanced solid tumor such as melanoma, head and neck, liver or kidney cancer. The CDR3 spells CAWSVRDRTFAFF. The CDR3 nucleotides are TGTGCCTGGAGTGTACGGGACAGAACTTTTGCTTTCTTT.